This TCR beta chain originates from a study of blood T cell repertoires in COVID-19. Study in general: Samples came from the United States, Italy and Spain, spanning acute and convalescent COVID-19. In each case, the material was cDNA or gDNA derived from T cells, B-cell-depleted T cells, or PBMCs.

Using immunoSEQ multiplex PCR, the repertoire was profiled, and TCRdb retains in-frame clones only, with some absent. The repertoire has about 18,000 clones, around 89% of them found once; the top ten carry 5%. The V gene end was trimmed by 1 base and the J gene end by 4 bases; junction bases not matched to a gene: 5. The CDR3 is 16 residues long. From germline, CDR1 is SGHRS and CDR2 YFSETQ. Sequencing used PBMCs or T cells enriched from blood (not recorded which). The chain carries TRBV5-1 and TRBJ2-3; 11 bases match TRBD2. This TCR was recovered from a woman aged 25 to 39 who had recovered from COVID-19. CDR3 nucleotide sequence: TGCGCCAGCAGCTTGAGAGGACTAGCGGGCGCAGATACGCAGTATTTT. It translates to CASSLRGLAGADTQYF.